The clone carrying this T cell receptor beta chain was seen a handful of times. Construction of TCR beta libraries relied on iRepertoire HTBI primers and on Arm-PCR targeting CDR3 regions. Each CDR3 protein is one row after TCRdb ran MiXCR on the multiplex PCR reads. Found here are some 330,000 distinct CDR3 sequences, about 23% of them singletons; the top ten hold around 30%. Time point meaning: persistent/refractory GD, antithyroid drugs over 5 years with positive TRAb. Preparation of the TCR library used RNA extracted from PBMCs. Germline values: CDR1 SQVTM, CDR2 ANQGSEA. This CDR3 contains 14 residues. The J segment lost 5 bases and the V segment lost 2 bases, leaving 7 bases of the junction unmatched. The data originate from a study of regulatory T cells in long-lasting Graves disease.

Sequencing used peripheral blood mononuclear cells (PBMCs), obtained when the disease was refractory, from a patient treated with antithyroid drugs. This chain uses TRBV29-1 with TRBJ1-2; 8 bases are a match to TRBD1. The sequence was obtained from a middle-aged woman with Graves disease. The CDR3 protein is CSVELQGARYGYTF. DNA of the CDR3: TGCAGCGTTGAATTGCAGGGGGCACGGTATGGCTACACCTTC.